The 22 T cell receptor beta chains presented below share a single source sample, sequenced in a study of blood T cells in healthy people across ages. Next came a second PCR, run for about 7 to 12 cycles, which used a sample-barcoded 5' primer along with a J-beta primer mix. TCRdb used MiXCR to reprocess the 5' RACE reads, holding one entry per CDR3 protein. Here the sample spans about 1.5 million distinct CDR3 sequences, approximately 43% being singletons. The sample comprised blood. These receptor sequences come from a woman between 18 and 29 years old in good health.

The V and J genes are TRBV6-1 and TRBJ2-1; D is ambiguous. There are 13 residues in the CDR3. Germline V CDR1 and CDR2: MNHNS, SASEGT. The V gene lost 4 bases and the J gene lost 9 bases, with 13 bases spanning the gap. CDR3 DNA: TGTGCCAGCAGTGTGGCCCTCGGATCTGAGCAGTTCTTC. Translating it yields CASSVALGSEQFF.

This clonotype was recorded many times. The chain couples TRBV7-9 to TRBJ2-1; D possibly corresponds to TRBD1 (6 bases). Germline assignment: CDR1 SEHNR and CDR2 FQNEAQ (reference sequence). CDR3 length: 12 residues. Deletions cut 3 bases from V and 12 bases from J, with 12 bases between. The CDR3 DNA reads as TGTGCCAGCAGCTTGGGGGCCTATGGGCAGTTCTTC. It translates to CASSLGAYGQFF.

The chain couples TRBV20-1 to TRBJ2-3; weak D call: TRBD2 (6 bases). This CDR3 has 16 amino acids. Trimming stripped 5 bases from V and 0 bases from J, with 18 bases between. The germline CDR1 and CDR2 sequences are DFQATT and SNEGSKA (reference sequence). The DNA of the CDR3 is TGCAGTGCTTCCCGATTTAGCGGAAGTAGCACAGATACGCAGTATTTT. Translated: CSASRFSGSSTDTQYF.

The sample holds many counts of this clonotype. The chain recombines TRBV6-5 with TRBJ2-2, with no clear D. The V gene's germline CDR1 is MNHEY and CDR2 SVGAGI. V lost 5 bases and J lost 4, with 5 bases in between. The CDR3 has 12 residues. The CDR3 bases are TGTGCCAGCAGTCGATTCACCGGGGAGCTGTTTTTT. As protein: CASSRFTGELFF.

The V call is TRBV20-1, the J call TRBJ2-1; the D gene is possibly TRBD2 (6 bases). Germline V gene lookup returns CDR1 DFQATT and CDR2 SNEGSKA (reference sequence). V was shortened by 5 bases and J by 4 bases, with 9 bases between the two germline ends. CDR3 length equals 12 residues. The CDR3 DNA reads as TGCAGTGCTGCGGACTATTACAATGAGCAGTTCTTC. Its translation: CSAADYYNEQFF.

V gene TRBV20-1 combines with J gene TRBJ2-3; TRBD2 matches 10 bases. CDR1 is DFQATT, CDR2 SNEGSKA, per germline (reference sequence). V dropped 0 bases and J dropped 4; count of bases not matched to a gene: 7. CDR3 length: 16 amino acids. DNA of the CDR3: TGCAGTGCTAGAGATCTTGGACTAGCGGTCGCAGATACGCAGTATTTT. Protein product: CSARDLGLAVADTQYF.

This clonotype occurred many times. J is TRBJ2-3 and V is TRBV27; 9 bases are shared with TRBD1. There are 15 residues in the CDR3. Germline V gene sequence: CDR1 MNHEY, CDR2 SMNVEV (reference sequence). J was trimmed by 1 base and V by 4 bases; bases with no gene match: 3. Written as DNA, the CDR3 is TGTGCCAGCAGTTCGCGGACAGGGGGCACAGATACGCAGTATTTT. It yields the protein CASSSRTGGTDTQYF.

This clonotype was observed once. This rearrangement joins TRBV5-5 to TRBJ2-4; 9 bases fit TRBD1. CDR1 is SGHKS and CDR2 is YYEKEE in the germline V gene (reference sequence). The CDR3 is made up of 11 amino acids. V shed 5 bases, J shed 13 bases, and the junction held 4 bases outside the gene matches. Here the CDR3 DNA reads TGTGCCAGCAGTCGCGGACAGGGGCAGTACTTC. This codes for CASSRGQGQYF.

This chain joins TRBV3-1 and TRBJ2-3; possible D gene TRBD1, 6 bases. CDR1 is LGHDT, CDR2 YNNKEL, per germline (reference sequence). The CDR3 loop spans 15 amino acids. The V and J ends lost 4 bases and 2 bases respectively, with 13 bases between them. In DNA, the CDR3 is TGTGCCAGCAGCCTCTCACAGGGCCCCACAGATACGCAGTATTTT. Its translation: CASSLSQGPTDTQYF.

The rearrangement uses TRBV10-2 and TRBJ1-2; tentatively, D is TRBD1 (5 bases). Germline CDR1 WSHSY, CDR2 SAAADI. The V end was cut by 0 bases, the J end by 2 bases, with 19 bases between. The CDR3 covers 18 residues. The CDR3 DNA follows: TGCGCCAGCAGTGAGTCGACTCATGTGGGGGATCCGAACTATGGCTACACCTTC. Protein product: CASSESTHVGDPNYGYTF.

J is TRBJ2-1 and V is TRBV12-5; the D gene is possibly TRBD2 (6 bases). Germline lookup yields CDR1 LGHNT and CDR2 FRNRAP. This CDR3 has 18 amino acids. V was cut by 4 bases and J by 3 bases, with 22 bases left in between. The CDR3 bases are TGTGCTAGTGGTTGGGGACGGACTTCGACTAGGGACTACAATGAGCAGTTCTTC. Its translation: CASGWGRTSTRDYNEQFF.

This clonotype has more than one count but fewer than ten. The chain recombines TRBV20-1 with TRBJ1-2; TRBD1 agrees at 7 bases. This CDR3 has 13 residues. Germline loops: CDR1 DFQATT, CDR2 SNEGSKA (reference sequence). V lost 3 bases to trimming and J lost 3 bases; unmatched junction nucleotides: 4. The CDR3 DNA sequence: TGCAGTGCTAGGTGGCAGGGGGACTATGGCTACACCTTC. This gives the protein CSARWQGDYGYTF.

This rearrangement joins TRBV30 to TRBJ2-7, with D possibly TRBD2 on 5 matching bases. Germline CDR1 is GTSNPN and CDR2 is SVGIG (reference sequence). CDR3 length: 13 residues. V gave up 3 bases and J gave up 6 bases, with 15 bases separating them. CDR3 bases: TGTGCCTGGAGCGCGGGCCCAGTCCGCGAGCAGTACTTC. Protein sequence: CAWSAGPVREQYF.

The CDR3 bases are TGCAGTGCTAGAATTAAACTCTGGGATGAAAAACTGTTTTTT. This translates into CSARIKLWDEKLFF. This chain links TRBV20-1 with TRBJ1-4, with D unclear. The length of the CDR3 is 14 residues. Trimming cost V 2 bases and J 6 bases, with 13 bases left between them. Per the germline V gene, CDR1 is DFQATT and CDR2 is SNEGSKA (reference sequence).

The CDR3 coding sequence is TGCGCCAGCAGCTTGGGTGACAGCTTTAACTATGGCTACACCTTC. As protein: CASSLGDSFNYGYTF. The chain is built from TRBV5-1 and TRBJ1-2; tentative D call: TRBD1 (5 bases). In germline, CDR1 is SGHRS, CDR2 YFSETQ. Deletions cut 0 bases from V and 1 base from J, with 10 bases between. This CDR3 has 15 amino acids.

This clonotype was detected a few times. The chain carries TRBV3-1 and TRBJ2-1; TRBD1 agrees at 8 bases. Germline V gene data show CDR1 as LGHDT and CDR2 as YNNKEL (reference sequence). The CDR3 spans 14 residues. V shed 1 base and J 10 bases; nucleotides not matched to a gene: 6. The CDR3 loop reads CASSQGGQGREQFF. CDR3 DNA sequence: TGTGCCAGCAGCCAAGGCGGACAGGGCCGGGAGCAGTTCTTC.

The J gene is TRBJ1-2, the V gene TRBV7-9; possibly TRBD1 for D (5 bases). The CDR3 sequence is 13 residues long. V was clipped by 7 bases and J by 8 bases, with 17 bases between them. Germline V gene lookup returns CDR1 SEHNR and CDR2 FQNEAQ (reference sequence). The CDR3 nucleotides read TGTGCCAGCACCCCTCAGAGCAGGGACGGCTACACCTTC. Protein: CASTPQSRDGYTF.

This clonotype was recorded a few times. The V and J genes are TRBV7-2 and TRBJ2-7, with no clear D. V was trimmed by 0 bases and J by 4 bases, leaving 7 bases between them. CDR1 and CDR2 from the germline V gene are SGHTA and FQGNSA. The CDR3 extends over 13 amino acids. CDR3 sequence (DNA): TGTGCCAGCAGCTTAGCCCCCCAGTACGAGCAGTACTTC. Translated: CASSLAPQYEQYF.

The chain recombines TRBV9 with TRBJ2-7; 9 bases are a match to TRBD1. The CDR3 sequence is 14 residues long. CDR1 SGDLS and CDR2 YYNGEE come from the germline V gene. Losses at the gene ends were 2 bases for V and 6 bases for J; bases not matched to a gene: 6. The CDR3: CASSVGTGNCEQYF. The CDR3 nucleotides are TGTGCCAGCAGCGTCGGGACAGGGAACTGCGAGCAGTACTTC.

The J gene is TRBJ2-7, the V gene TRBV6-2 or TRBV6-3, with D perhaps TRBD1 or TRBD2 (5 bases each). Trimming took 2 bases from V and 0 from J, leaving 11 bases between them. Looked up from germline, CDR1 is MNHEY and CDR2 is SVGEGT. The CDR3 length is 15 residues. The CDR3 sequence is CASSYGWGTSYEQYF. In DNA, the CDR3 is TGTGCCAGCAGTTACGGTTGGGGGACCTCCTACGAGCAGTACTTC.

With respect to this clonotype: Being one base from a much bigger clone, this may be a read error. The chain is built from TRBV29-1 and TRBJ2-5, with TRBD1 matching over 7 bases. Germline-derived CDR1 and CDR2 are SQVTM and ANQGSEA. This CDR3 is built from 13 residues. Trimming took 4 bases from V and 11 from J; bases not matched to a gene: 13. CDR3 amino acids: CSVGEHRGWEQYF. The CDR3 DNA is TGCAGCGTTGGAGAACACAGGGGCTGGGAGCAGTACTTC.

The CDR3 bases are TGTGCCTGGAGTCAGCAGTACTACACTGAAGCTTTCTTT. Translated, it gives CAWSQQYYTEAFF. The genes are TRBV30 and TRBJ1-1, with D uncertain. Trimming stripped 2 bases from V and 3 bases from J, with 10 bases between. Germline CDR1 reads GTSNPN; CDR2 reads SVGIG (reference sequence). The CDR3 extends over 13 amino acids.